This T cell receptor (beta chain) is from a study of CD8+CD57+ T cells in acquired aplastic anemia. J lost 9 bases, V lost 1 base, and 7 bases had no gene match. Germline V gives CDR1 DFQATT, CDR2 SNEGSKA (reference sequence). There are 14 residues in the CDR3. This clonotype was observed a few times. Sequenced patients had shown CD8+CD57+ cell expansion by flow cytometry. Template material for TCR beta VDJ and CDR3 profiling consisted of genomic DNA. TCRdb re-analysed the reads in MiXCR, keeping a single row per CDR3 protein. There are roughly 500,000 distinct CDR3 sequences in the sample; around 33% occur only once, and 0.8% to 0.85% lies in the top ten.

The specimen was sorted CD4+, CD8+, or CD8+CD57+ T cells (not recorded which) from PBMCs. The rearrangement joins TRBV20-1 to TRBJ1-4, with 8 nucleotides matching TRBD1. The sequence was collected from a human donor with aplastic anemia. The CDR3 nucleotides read TGCAGTGCTAGAGCTACCCGACAGGGGCAAAAACTGTTTTTT. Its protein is CSARATRQGQKLFF.